The rows below give T cell receptor beta chains drawn from one sample of a study of T cell repertoires in cytomegalovirus infection. These receptors' antigens are unknown. Each CDR3 protein gets one entry after TCRdb re-called the reads with MiXCR. The table lists over 250,000 distinct CDR3 sequences, roughly a fifth of them singletons, with roughly a fifth in the top ten. The sample consisted of cultured PBMCs, taken from culture after CMV antigen stimulation. The receptor source for this set is a human donor in good health (CMV status not recorded). Some clones in this sample may be carry-over from other donors' samples. The CDR3 runs from the conserved cysteine through the conserved F or W. Fields, in order: CDR3 protein, CDR3 DNA, clone size, V gene, D gene, J gene. A D gene is named only where the DNA matches it firmly. The listing skips clone size in some rows; elsewhere it reads once, few, many or a size class.

CDR3aa: CASTSGSTYEQFF
CDR3nt: TGTGCCAGCACTAGCGGATCTACCTATGAGCAGTTCTTC
abundance: NA
v_gene: TRBV12-3/TRBV12-4
d_gene: TRBD2
j_gene: TRBJ2-1

CDR3aa: CATSSTQTVIYNEQFF
CDR3nt: TGTGCCACCAGCTCTACCCAGACAGTGATCTACAATGAGCAGTTCTTC
abundance: NA
v_gene: TRBV15
d_gene: NA
j_gene: TRBJ2-1

CDR3aa: CASSGLAGGLAHNEQFF
CDR3nt: TGTGCCAGCAGTGGGCTAGCGGGAGGCCTCGCCCACAATGAGCAGTTCTTC
abundance: NA
v_gene: TRBV6-6
d_gene: TRBD2
j_gene: TRBJ2-1

CDR3aa: CTHREGGQNEQFF
CDR3nt: TGCACCCACCGCGAGGGGGGCCAGAATGAGCAGTTCTTC
abundance: few
v_gene: TRBV29-1
d_gene: NA
j_gene: TRBJ2-1

CDR3aa: CAIRDGYEQYF
CDR3nt: TGTGCCATCCGAGACGGGTACGAGCAGTACTTC
abundance: many
v_gene: TRBV27
d_gene: NA
j_gene: TRBJ2-7

CDR3aa: CASSFVHRSNEQFF
CDR3nt: TGTGCCAGCAGTTTTGTTCATCGGAGCAATGAGCAGTTCTTC
abundance: few
v_gene: TRBV12-3/TRBV12-4
d_gene: NA
j_gene: TRBJ2-1

CDR3aa: CASSSRGATEAFF
CDR3nt: TGTGCCAGCAGCTCGCGGGGGGCCACTGAAGCTTTCTTT
abundance: medium-sized
v_gene: TRBV7-2
d_gene: NA
j_gene: TRBJ1-1

CDR3aa: CASSFRVGSGSSETQYF
CDR3nt: TGTGCCAGCAGCTTCAGGGTCGGTAGCGGGAGTTCAGAGACCCAGTACTTC
abundance: many
v_gene: TRBV7-4
d_gene: TRBD2
j_gene: TRBJ2-5

CDR3aa: CASSPRWGSGNYGYTF
CDR3nt: TGTGCCAGCAGCCCCCGTTGGGGGAGCGGTAACTATGGCTACACCTTC
abundance: NA
v_gene: TRBV11-3
d_gene: NA
j_gene: TRBJ1-2

CDR3aa: CASSEFGSQNTGELFF
CDR3nt: TGTGCCAGCAGTGAATTCGGCAGTCAGAACACCGGGGAGCTGTTTTTT
abundance: NA
v_gene: TRBV25-1
d_gene: NA
j_gene: TRBJ2-2

CDR3aa: CASSLVAGTGELFF
CDR3nt: TGTGCCAGCAGCTTAGTGGCAGGCACCGGGGAGCTGTTTTTT
abundance: many
v_gene: TRBV7-2
d_gene: NA
j_gene: TRBJ2-2

CDR3aa: CASSPHGASSYNEQFF
CDR3nt: TGTGCCAGCAGCCCCCACGGGGCTAGCTCCTACAATGAGCAGTTCTTC
abundance: many
v_gene: TRBV7-9
d_gene: NA
j_gene: TRBJ2-1

CDR3aa: CASSPILTSYNEQFF
CDR3nt: TGCGCCAGCAGCCCGATCCTGACCTCCTACAATGAGCAGTTCTTC
abundance: NA
v_gene: TRBV4-1
d_gene: NA
j_gene: TRBJ2-1

CDR3aa: CASSLVRQGSNTEAFF
CDR3nt: TGTGCCAGCAGCTTAGTAAGACAGGGTTCGAACACTGAAGCTTTCTTT
abundance: NA
v_gene: TRBV7-2
d_gene: TRBD1
j_gene: TRBJ1-1

CDR3aa: CASSQESASGRFNEQFF
CDR3nt: TGCGCCAGCAGCCAAGAGTCGGCTAGCGGGAGGTTCAATGAGCAGTTCTTC
abundance: few
v_gene: TRBV4-3
d_gene: TRBD2
j_gene: TRBJ2-1

CDR3aa: CSASSGTSGSVSPDTQYF
CDR3nt: TGCAGTGCTTCCTCCGGGACTAGCGGGAGTGTATCCCCAGATACGCAGTATTTT
abundance: NA
v_gene: TRBV20-1
d_gene: TRBD2
j_gene: TRBJ2-3

CDR3aa: CASKLRTSGSRGRTGELFF
CDR3nt: TGTGCCAGCAAGCTTCGGACTAGCGGGAGCCGAGGGAGGACCGGGGAGCTGTTTTTT
abundance: NA
v_gene: TRBV5-8
d_gene: TRBD2
j_gene: TRBJ2-2

CDR3aa: CASTGLAGGLAYNEQFF
CDR3nt: TGTGCCAGTACCGGACTAGCGGGAGGGTTAGCCTACAATGAGCAGTTCTTC
abundance: few
v_gene: TRBV19
d_gene: TRBD2
j_gene: TRBJ2-1

CDR3aa: CAWSVAGGTILNEQFF
CDR3nt: TGTGCCTGGAGTGTCGCGGGGGGGACTATTCTCAATGAGCAGTTCTTC
abundance: NA
v_gene: TRBV30
d_gene: TRBD2
j_gene: TRBJ2-1

CDR3aa: CASSLSRLAVTYEQYF
CDR3nt: TGTGCCAGCAGCTTATCCCGACTAGCGGTAACCTACGAGCAGTACTTC
abundance: NA
v_gene: TRBV11-3
d_gene: TRBD2
j_gene: TRBJ2-7

CDR3aa: CASSQDYLPETQYF
CDR3nt: TGCGCCAGCAGCCAAGATTATCTCCCGGAGACCCAGTACTTC
abundance: few
v_gene: TRBV4-3
d_gene: NA
j_gene: TRBJ2-5

CDR3aa: CASSLVGDAYSNEQFF
CDR3nt: TGTGCCAGCAGCTTAGTTGGGGACGCATACTCCAATGAGCAGTTCTTC
abundance: few
v_gene: TRBV7-8
d_gene: NA
j_gene: TRBJ2-1

CDR3aa: CASSSGVEQYF
CDR3nt: TGTGCCAGCAGCTCAGGGGTGGAGCAGTACTTC
abundance: many
v_gene: TRBV7-2
d_gene: NA
j_gene: TRBJ2-7

CDR3aa: CADGAGGIDTQYF
CDR3nt: TGTGCTGACGGGGCAGGGGGGATAGATACGCAGTATTTT
abundance: NA
v_gene: TRBV2
d_gene: NA
j_gene: TRBJ2-3

CDR3aa: CASSTQGGSNQPQHF
CDR3nt: TGTGCCAGCAGCACCCAGGGGGGTAGCAATCAGCCCCAGCATTTT
abundance: many
v_gene: TRBV7-2
d_gene: TRBD1
j_gene: TRBJ1-5

CDR3aa: CASSLAGSGMILFF
CDR3nt: TGTGCCAGCAGCTTAGCAGGCTCGGGGATGATACTGTTTTTT
abundance: many
v_gene: TRBV7-2
d_gene: NA
j_gene: TRBJ1-4

CDR3aa: CASGNGQGTANYGYTF
CDR3nt: TGTGCCAGTGGCAATGGGCAGGGGACTGCTAACTATGGCTACACCTTC
abundance: many
v_gene: TRBV19
d_gene: NA
j_gene: TRBJ1-2

CDR3aa: CASSEDRGMTEAFF
CDR3nt: TGTGCCAGCAGCGAGGATAGGGGTATGACTGAAGCTTTCTTT
abundance: many
v_gene: TRBV6-5
d_gene: NA
j_gene: TRBJ1-1

CDR3aa: CASSPRDTLRGNEQFF
CDR3nt: TGTGCCAGCAGCCCGCGGGACACCCTGCGAGGCAATGAGCAGTTCTTC
abundance: many
v_gene: TRBV9
d_gene: NA
j_gene: TRBJ2-1

CDR3aa: CASSDGTRFGELFF
CDR3nt: TGTGCCAGCAGCGACGGGACTAGATTTGGGGAGCTGTTTTTT
abundance: many
v_gene: TRBV6-2/TRBV6-3
d_gene: TRBD2
j_gene: TRBJ2-2

CDR3aa: CSAREGGNNQPQHF
CDR3nt: TGCAGTGCTAGAGAAGGGGGCAACAATCAGCCCCAGCATTTT
abundance: NA
v_gene: TRBV20-1
d_gene: TRBD1
j_gene: TRBJ1-5

CDR3aa: CASSVRDRDRTMNTGELFF
CDR3nt: TGTGCCAGCAGTGTCCGGGACAGGGATAGAACGATGAACACCGGGGAGCTGTTTTTT
abundance: many
v_gene: TRBV28
d_gene: TRBD1
j_gene: TRBJ2-2

CDR3aa: CASSAPGTSGRADTQYF
CDR3nt: TGTGCCAGCAGTGCCCCCGGGACTAGCGGGAGAGCAGATACGCAGTATTTT
abundance: NA
v_gene: TRBV28
d_gene: TRBD2
j_gene: TRBJ2-3

CDR3aa: CSASEGGETQYF
CDR3nt: TGCAGTGCTAGTGAGGGAGGAGAGACCCAGTACTTC
abundance: NA
v_gene: TRBV20-1
d_gene: NA
j_gene: TRBJ2-5

CDR3aa: CASSISGSGANVLTF
CDR3nt: TGTGCCAGTAGTATTTCGGGCTCTGGGGCCAACGTCCTGACTTTC
abundance: NA
v_gene: TRBV19
d_gene: NA
j_gene: TRBJ2-6

CDR3aa: CATAQDGFATQYF
CDR3nt: TGTGCCACCGCACAGGACGGATTCGCGACCCAGTACTTC
abundance: few
v_gene: TRBV6-6
d_gene: NA
j_gene: TRBJ2-5